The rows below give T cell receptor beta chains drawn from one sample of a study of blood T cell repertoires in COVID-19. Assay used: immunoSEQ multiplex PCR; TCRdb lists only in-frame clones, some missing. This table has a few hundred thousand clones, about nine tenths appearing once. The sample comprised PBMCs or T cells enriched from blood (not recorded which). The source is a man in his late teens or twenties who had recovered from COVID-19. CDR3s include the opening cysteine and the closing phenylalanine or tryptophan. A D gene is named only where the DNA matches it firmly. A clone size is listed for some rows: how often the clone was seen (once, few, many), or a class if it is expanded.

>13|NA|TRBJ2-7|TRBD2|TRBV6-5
CASNGRAGYEQYF
TGTGCCAGCAACGGGAGGGCAGGCTACGAGCAGTACTTC
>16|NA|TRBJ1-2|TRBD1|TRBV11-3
CASSSPKTGQWHGYTF
TGTGCCAGCAGCTCACCAAAGACGGGACAGTGGCATGGCTACACCTTC
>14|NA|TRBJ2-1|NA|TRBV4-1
CASSQDALYHEQFF
TGCGCCAGCAGCCAAGATGCTCTATACCATGAGCAGTTCTTC
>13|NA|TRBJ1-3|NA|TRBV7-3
CASSLYTGNTIYF
TGTGCCAGCAGCTTGTACACTGGAAACACCATATATTTT
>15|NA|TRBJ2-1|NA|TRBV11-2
CASSPRGNINNEQFF
TGTGCCAGCAGCCCCCGAGGGAACATCAACAATGAGCAGTTCTTC
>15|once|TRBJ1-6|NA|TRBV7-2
CASSSLAGDISPLHF
TGTGCCAGCAGCTCCCTGGCAGGGGATATATCACCCCTCCACTTT
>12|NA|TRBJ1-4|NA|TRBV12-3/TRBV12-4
CASSRVAEKLFF
TGTGCCAGCAGCCGGGTGGCTGAAAAACTGTTTTTT
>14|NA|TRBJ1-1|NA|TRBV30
CAWRLGGSGTEAFF
TGTGCCTGGAGACTGGGAGGGTCGGGCACTGAAGCTTTCTTT
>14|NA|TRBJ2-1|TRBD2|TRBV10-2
CASSVAGAYNEQFF
TGCGCCAGCAGTGTGGCGGGAGCCTACAATGAGCAGTTCTTC
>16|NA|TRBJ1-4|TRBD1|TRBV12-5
CASGLGRQGSNEKLFF
TGTGCTAGTGGTTTGGGGCGACAGGGTTCTAATGAAAAACTGTTTTTT
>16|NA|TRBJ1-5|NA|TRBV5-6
CASSYRDSRRGQPQHF
TGTGCCAGCAGCTACCGGGACTCAAGAAGGGGACAGCCCCAGCATTTT
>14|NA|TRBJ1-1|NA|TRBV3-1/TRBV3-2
CASSQDRANTEAFF
TGTGCCAGCAGCCAAGACAGGGCTAACACTGAAGCTTTCTTT
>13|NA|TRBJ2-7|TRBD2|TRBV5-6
CASSFLAGREQYF
TGTGCCAGCAGCTTCCTAGCGGGGCGGGAGCAGTACTTC
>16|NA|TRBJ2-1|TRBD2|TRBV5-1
CASSQELAGGGNEQFF
TGCGCCAGCAGCCAGGAACTAGCGGGGGGTGGAAATGAGCAGTTCTTC
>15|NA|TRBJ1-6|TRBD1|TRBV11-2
CASSSRDRGNSPLHF
TGTGCCAGCAGCTCCCGGGACAGGGGGAATTCACCCCTCCACTTT
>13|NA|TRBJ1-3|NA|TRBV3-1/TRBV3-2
CASSQDQGYTIYF
TGTGCCAGCAGCCAAGATCAGGGATACACCATATATTTT
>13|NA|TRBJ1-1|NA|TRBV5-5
CASSFWGGTEAFF
TGTGCCAGCAGCTTTTGGGGGGGCACTGAAGCTTTCTTT
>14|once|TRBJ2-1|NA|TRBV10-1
CASSVDQNYRKQFF
TGCGCCAGCAGTGTGGACCAAAACTACAGGAAGCAGTTCTTC
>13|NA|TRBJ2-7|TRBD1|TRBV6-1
CASSEADRVEQYF
TGTGCCAGCAGTGAAGCGGACAGGGTCGAGCAGTACTTC
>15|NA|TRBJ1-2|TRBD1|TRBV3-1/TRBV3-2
CASSQGDRGPYGYTF
TGTGCCAGCAGCCAGGGTGACAGGGGACCCTATGGCTACACCTTC
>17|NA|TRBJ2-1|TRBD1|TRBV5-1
CASSGRRDRGRINEQFF
TGCGCCAGCAGCGGCAGACGGGACAGGGGGAGGATCAATGAGCAGTTCTTC
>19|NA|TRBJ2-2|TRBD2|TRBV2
CASLKGSSGLAVNTGELFF
TGTGCCAGCCTAAAGGGTTCTTCTGGTCTAGCGGTGAACACCGGGGAGCTGTTTTTT
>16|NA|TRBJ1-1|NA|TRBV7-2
CASSPRVSGLNTEAFF
TGTGCCAGCAGCCCCCGGGTGTCGGGGTTGAACACTGAAGCTTTCTTT
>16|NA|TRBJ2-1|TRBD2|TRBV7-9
CASSLARASGSSEQFF
TGTGCCAGCAGCTTAGCGAGGGCTAGCGGGAGTTCTGAGCAGTTCTTC
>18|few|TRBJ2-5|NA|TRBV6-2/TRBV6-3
CASSKPSGGGRIRETQYF
TGTGCCAGCAGCAAACCCTCGGGTGGGGGCCGGATAAGGGAGACCCAGTACTTC
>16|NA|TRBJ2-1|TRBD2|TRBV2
CASSALAGVSYNEQFF
TGTGCCAGCAGTGCTCTAGCGGGGGTCTCCTACAATGAGCAGTTCTTC
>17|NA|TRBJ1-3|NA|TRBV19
CASTMESLPSSGNTIYF
TGTGCCAGTACCATGGAGTCCCTCCCCAGCTCTGGAAACACCATATATTTT
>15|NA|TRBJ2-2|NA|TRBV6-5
CASSYIGERSGELFF
TGTGCCAGCAGTTACATAGGAGAGAGGTCCGGGGAGCTGTTTTTT
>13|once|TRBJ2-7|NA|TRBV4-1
CASSQGRDSDQYF
TGCGCCAGCAGCCAAGGGCGGGACTCGGACCAGTACTTC
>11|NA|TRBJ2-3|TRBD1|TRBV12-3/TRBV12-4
CASSLDGTEYF
TGTGCCAGCAGTTTAGACGGGACAGAGTATTTT
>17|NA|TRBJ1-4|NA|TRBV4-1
CASSQATTRELGEKLFF
TGCGCCAGCAGCCAAGCTACAACCCGGGAGCTGGGAGAAAAACTGTTTTTT
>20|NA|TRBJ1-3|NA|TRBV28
CASIPGGTPHIKPGGNTIYF
TGTGCCAGCATTCCAGGTGGGACACCTCATATCAAGCCGGGAGGGAACACCATATATTTT
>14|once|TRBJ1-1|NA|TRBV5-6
CASSLGEQETEAFF
TGTGCCAGCAGCTTGGGGGAACAGGAAACTGAAGCTTTCTTT
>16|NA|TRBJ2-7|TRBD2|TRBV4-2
CASSQVRLAGGQEQYF
TGTGCCAGCAGCCAAGTGAGACTAGCGGGAGGTCAAGAGCAGTACTTC
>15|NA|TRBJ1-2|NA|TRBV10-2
CAIQTGGLGGYGYTF
TGCGCCATCCAAACAGGAGGGCTGGGAGGCTATGGCTACACCTTC
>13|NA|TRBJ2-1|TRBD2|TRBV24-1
CATAGLAIHEQFF
TGTGCCACGGCAGGACTAGCGATACATGAGCAGTTCTTC
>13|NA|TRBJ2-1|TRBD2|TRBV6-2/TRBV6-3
CASSYFTGEGMFF
TGTGCCAGCAGTTACTTTACCGGGGAGGGTATGTTCTTC
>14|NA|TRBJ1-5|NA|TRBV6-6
CASSYSGGNQPQHF
TGTGCCAGCAGTTACTCAGGAGGTAATCAGCCCCAGCATTTT
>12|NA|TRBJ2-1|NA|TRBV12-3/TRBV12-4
CASSLSVNEQFF
TGTGCCAGCAGTTTGAGTGTCAATGAGCAGTTCTTC
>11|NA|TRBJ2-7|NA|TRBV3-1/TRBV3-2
CASSQAQGHIF
TGTGCCAGCAGCCAAGCCCAGGGGCATATATTC